This T cell receptor (beta chain) was profiled in a study of blood T cell repertoires in COVID-19. Study summary: Donors in Cohort 3 counted as recovered after two negative PCRs, clearance, or symptom resolution. The analysed material was cDNA or gDNA that came from T cells, B-cell-depleted T cells, or PBMCs.

In assigning cohorts, the study relied on participant-reported clinical history. Per the original methods: Amplification with reference gene primers provided the estimates of nucleated cell counts. Repertoires were generated with immunoSEQ multiplex PCR, while TCRdb's copy carries only in-frame clones and drops some. The D gene and trimming were derived from the DNA, and the V and J assignments and clone size from that table. Here the sample spans about 170,000 clones, about 80% being singletons. With 6 bases removed from V and 0 bases from J, the gap between germline ends came to 15 bases. The germline CDR1 and CDR2 sequences are KGHSH and LQKENI. CDR3 size: 16 residues.

The V call is TRBV18, the J call TRBJ1-3, with a tentative D call TRBD1 (5 bases). The clonotype comes from a woman between 70 and 85 years old in a cohort exposed to, infected with or recovered from COVID-19 (not recorded which). Material for sequencing was PBMCs or T cells enriched from blood (not recorded which). CDR3 region: CASSPRATASGNTIYF. Written as DNA, the CDR3 is TGTGCCAGCTCCCCCCGGGCGACAGCCTCTGGAAACACCATATATTTT.